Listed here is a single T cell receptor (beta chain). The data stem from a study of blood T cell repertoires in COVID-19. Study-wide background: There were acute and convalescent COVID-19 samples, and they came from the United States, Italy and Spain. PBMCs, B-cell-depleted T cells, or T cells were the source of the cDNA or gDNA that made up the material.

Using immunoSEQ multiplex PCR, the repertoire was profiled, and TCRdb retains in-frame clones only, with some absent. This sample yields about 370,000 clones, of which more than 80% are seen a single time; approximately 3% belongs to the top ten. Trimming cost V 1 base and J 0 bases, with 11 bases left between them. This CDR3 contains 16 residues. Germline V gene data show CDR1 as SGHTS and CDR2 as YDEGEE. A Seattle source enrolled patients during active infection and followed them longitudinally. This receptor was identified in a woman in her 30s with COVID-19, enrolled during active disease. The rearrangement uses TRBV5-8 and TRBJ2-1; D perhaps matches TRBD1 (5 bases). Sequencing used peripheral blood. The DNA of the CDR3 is TGTGCCAGCAGCTTGTACCAGGGAATCTCCTACAATGAGCAGTTCTTC. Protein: CASSLYQGISYNEQFF.